This TCR beta chain derives from a study of blood T cell repertoires in COVID-19. About the research overall: Samples of COVID-19 (acute and convalescent) were obtained from the United States, Italy and Spain. T cells, B-cell-depleted T cells, or PBMCs provided the cDNA or gDNA that served as material.

In the original workflow: Estimation of nucleated cell counts relied on the amplification of reference gene primers. Sequenced by immunoSEQ multiplex PCR; TCRdb stores in-frame clones only, minus some. The V and J calls and the clone size are those of that table, but D and trimming were determined from the DNA. The data contain 100,000 to 150,000 clones, around 86% of them singletons. Per the germline V gene, CDR1 is MGHRA and CDR2 is YSYEKL. J lost 7 bases, V lost 0 bases, and 6 bases had no gene match. The CDR3 consists of 15 residues. The chain joins TRBV4-1 to TRBJ2-1; 7 positions match TRBD1. This TCR was sampled from a human donor in a cohort sampled during active COVID-19. The material sequenced was peripheral blood. The chain's CDR3 is CASSQDPGQLNEQFF. The CDR3 DNA is TGCGCCAGCAGCCAAGACCCGGGACAGCTTAATGAGCAGTTCTTC.